The rows below give T cell receptor beta chains drawn from one sample of a study of blood T cells in healthy people across ages. Using its own MiXCR run on the 5' RACE reads, TCRdb lists one record per CDR3 protein. The repertoire has roughly 640,000 distinct CDR3 sequences, approximately 30% of them found once; the top ten carry about a sixth. Sequencing was carried out using blood. The receptors shown here come from a woman older than 75 in good health. Each CDR3 is given without its conserved first and last residue. The order of the fields is V gene, J gene, CDR3 protein.

>TRBV7-2|TRBJ2-3
ASSLRLGPDTQY
>TRBV28|TRBJ2-5
ASSLFRRDRGPKETQY
>TRBV9|.
ASSPQPSSYNEQY
>TRBV12-3/TRBV12-4|TRBJ1-5
ASSPGTHDYNQPQH
>TRBV5-1|TRBJ2-2
ASSLAAGNTGELF
>TRBV21-1|TRBJ1-1
ANSKDPGALNTEAF
>TRBV6-1|TRBJ2-3
ASSGQGRGRTQY
>TRBV6-2/TRBV6-3|TRBJ2-7
ASSPRDSGFSYEQY
>TRBV12-3/TRBV12-4|TRBJ1-2
ASSRQFSPYGYT
>TRBV20-1|TRBJ2-3
SARGTSLYTQY
>TRBV20-1|TRBJ1-6
SARDSFGSPLH
>TRBV29-1|TRBJ2-1
SVAPTGYEQF
>TRBV24-1|TRBJ2-7
ATSDPGTAPTGQY
>TRBV6-1|TRBJ2-7
ASSEIQGNYEQY
>TRBV20-1|TRBJ2-3
SASRGLAQTDTQY
>TRBV7-7|TRBJ2-7
ASSLTGAGEQY